The sequence of this T cell receptor (beta chain) was determined in a study of blood T cell repertoires in COVID-19. Whole-study context: T cells, B-cell-depleted T cells, or PBMCs provided the cDNA or gDNA that served as material.

This clone has only one observation. Authors' data handling: Nucleated cell counts were estimated from reference gene primer amplification. Method: immunoSEQ multiplex PCR; TCRdb's copy keeps in-frame clones and lacks some. D and trimming come from the DNA, and the V and J calls and clone size come from that table. This table has some 460,000 clones, 75% to 90% appearing once. Trimming pared 1 base from V and 6 bases from J, leaving 16 bases between. Germline V CDR1 and CDR2: LGHDT, YNNKEL (reference sequence). The CDR3 totals 15 residues. What the recovered Cohort 3 donors had was two negative PCRs, clearance, or symptom resolution.

The chain couples TRBV3-1 (or the pseudogene TRBV3-2) to TRBJ2-7, with D tentatively TRBD1 (5 bases). Specimen: PBMCs or T cells enriched from blood (not recorded which). The receptor comes from a young woman who had recovered from COVID-19. The CDR3 DNA sequence: TGTGCCAGCAGCCAAGCGGGTGCAGGGAAGGGCGAGCAGTACTTC. It yields the protein CASSQAGAGKGEQYF.